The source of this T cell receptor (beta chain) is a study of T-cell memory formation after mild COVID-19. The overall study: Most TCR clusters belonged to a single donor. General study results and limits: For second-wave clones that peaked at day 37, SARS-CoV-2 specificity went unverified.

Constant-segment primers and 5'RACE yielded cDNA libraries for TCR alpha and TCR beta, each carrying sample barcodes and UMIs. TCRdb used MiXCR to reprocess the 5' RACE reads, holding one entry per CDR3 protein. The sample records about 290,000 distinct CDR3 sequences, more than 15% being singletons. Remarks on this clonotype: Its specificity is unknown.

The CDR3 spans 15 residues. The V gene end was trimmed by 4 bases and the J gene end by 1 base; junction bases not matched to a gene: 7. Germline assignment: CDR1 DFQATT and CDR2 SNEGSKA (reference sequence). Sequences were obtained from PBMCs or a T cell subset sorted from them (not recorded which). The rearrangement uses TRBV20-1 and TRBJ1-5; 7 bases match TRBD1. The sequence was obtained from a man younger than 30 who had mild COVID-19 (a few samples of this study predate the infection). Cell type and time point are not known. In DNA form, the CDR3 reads TGCAGTGCTATAGGGGGCGTGGGGAGCAATCAGCCCCAGCATTTT. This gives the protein CSAIGGVGSNQPQHF.